This T cell receptor (beta chain) derives from a study of T-cell memory formation after mild COVID-19. Whole-study findings and limits: For second-wave clones that peaked at day 37, SARS-CoV-2 specificity went unverified.

Germline assignment: CDR1 LNHDA and CDR2 SQIVND (reference sequence). This CDR3 has 16 residues. The germline V and J ends were trimmed by 3 bases and 10 bases, with 22 bases remaining between them. One entry per CDR3 protein, called by TCRdb with MiXCR from the 5' RACE reads. The sample holds approximately 150,000 distinct CDR3 sequences; about 19% are singletons and the top ten take 2% to 2.5%. Details on this clonotype: Its antigen remains unknown.

This TCR was recovered from an adult woman who had mild COVID-19 (a few samples of this study predate the infection). Cell type and time point are not known. The sequencing sample was made of PBMCs or a T cell subset sorted from them (not recorded which). The chain combines TRBV19 with TRBJ2-1, with D possibly TRBD2 on 5 matching bases. The CDR3 here is CASSIPLAVAPREQFF. As DNA, the CDR3 is TGTGCCAGTAGTATTCCCCTAGCCGTTGCCCCAAGGGAGCAGTTCTTC.